This T cell receptor (beta chain) was sequenced for a study of Ad26.COV2.S vaccination and SARS-CoV-2 variants. Only in-frame clones appear in the TCRdb table, and some are missing; sequencing was by immunoSEQ multiplex PCR. The data contain just over 350,000 clones, about 90% of them singletons. Study results and limitations: Vaccinees displayed broader spike-specific TCR repertoires than placebo recipients.

Trimming removed 3 bases at V and 4 bases at J, with 11 bases between. Germline lookup yields CDR1 SGDLS and CDR2 YYNGEE. There are 14 residues in the CDR3. Notes on this clone: The antigen is not known.

The sequence was obtained from a human donor who had recovered from COVID-19. The chain employs TRBV9 and TRBJ2-1; D gene uncertain. The sample in question was peripheral blood, obtained after recovery from COVID-19. CDR3 loop: CASSAGPIYNEQFF. CDR3 coding DNA: TGTGCCAGCAGCGCCGGACCTATTTACAATGAGCAGTTCTTC.